The present TCR beta chain was sequenced within a study of T cell responses to AZD1222 COVID-19 vaccine. Study summary: Second-dose intervals of approximately 4 or approximately 12 weeks were pooled. Overall study results and limits: Variant regions that are unmutated are reportedly the target of nearly half of spike-specific TCRs. Females outnumbered males among donors, who were mostly white British; clonal diversity was possibly underestimated.

A remark on this clone: The antigen is undetermined.

Some clones are missing from TCRdb's copy, which holds only in-frame ones; the method was immunoSEQ multiplex PCR. This table has about 120,000 clones, about 86% appearing once. The CDR3 runs 14 residues. Trimming cost V 2 bases and J 6 bases, with 14 bases left between them. Germline lookup yields CDR1 LNHDA and CDR2 SQIVND (reference sequence). This specimen was peripheral blood, taken on day 0 of AZD1222 vaccination. This chain uses TRBV19 with TRBJ2-7; either TRBD1 or TRBD2 may supply D (5 bases each). This receptor was identified in an adult in good health. CDR3 sequence (DNA): TGTGCCAGTAGTATATTTGGGGGTTCTGGCGAGCAGTACTTC. The encoded protein is CASSIFGGSGEQYF.